These 15 T cell receptor beta chains were sequenced from one sample in a study of CD8+ T cells in alopecia areata (dated by TCRdb to the late 2010s). The library was made by the immunoSEQ multiplex PCR assay. RNA was extracted from all samples and reverse transcribed into cDNA as template for TCR sequencing. Imported from immuneACCESS, the table was reduced by TCRdb to in-frame sequences with V and J called. These copies leave out some clones; in studies compared against another copy, an unresolved V gene accounts for under half, and the cause of the remainder is not known. The sample counts 270,000 or so clones, each observed more than once. 1.2% of the sample lies in the top ten. Pooled mouse cutaneous lymph node cells were stained for CD4, CD8alpha, NKG2D, NKG2ACE and other markers and were then sorted on a BD Influx. The sample taken for sequencing was CD4+ T cells sorted from a lymph node. The receptors shown here come from a C3H/HeJ mouse with alopecia areata. The strain's MHC haplotype is H2-k.

For this clone: The genes are named according to mouse. The sequence runs out 4 residues before the end of the CDR3; the remainder is reconstructed from the germline J gene. The chain combines TRBV13-3 with TRBJ2-3, with 12 bases lining up with TRBD2. This CDR3 region has 16 residues. CDR1 and CDR2 from the germline V gene are NNHDY and SYVADS. The J segment lost 4 bases and the V segment lost 4 bases, leaving 7 bases of the junction unmatched. CDR3 DNA (partial): TGTGCCAGCAGTCCCTACGGGACTGGGGGGCCAGAA. It is translated as CASSPYGTGGPE. From start to end, the CDR3 is CASSPYGTGGPETLYF.

In its sample, this clone was seen a few times. Each gene name is a mouse one. The read gets to within 4 residues of the CDR3 end, and the germline J gene fills in the rest. The chain joins TRBV1 to TRBJ2-3, with TRBD2 matching 12 bases. Germline V lookup: CDR1 NSQYPW, CDR2 LRSPGD (reference sequence). The CDR3 extends over 17 amino acids. The V segment lost 5 bases and the J segment 0 bases; nucleotides outside the gene matches: 6. The DNA read from the CDR3 is TGCACCTGCAGTTCCGGGACTGGGGGGTCTAGTGCAGAA. This sequence encodes CTCSSGTGGSSAE. The entire CDR3 sequence reads CTCSSGTGGSSAETLYF.

Regarding this clone: A clone one base away is much larger, so this may be a read error. The germline and genes are mouse ones. The CDR3 extends 4 residues past the end of the read, so its final part is completed from the germline J gene. The chain employs TRBV13-3 and TRBJ1-2; D gene uncertain. CDR1 is NNHDY and CDR2 is SYVADS in the germline V gene. The V gene lost 2 bases and the J gene lost 0 bases, with 8 bases spanning the gap. The CDR3 runs to 14 residues. Incomplete CDR3 DNA: TGTGCCAGCAGTGACAGGCGTGCAAACTCC. This sequence encodes CASSDRRANS. The whole CDR3 sequence reads CASSDRRANSDYTF.

This clone came up a few times. Gene and germline names: mouse. The observed sequence ends 4 residues before the CDR3 terminus, with the missing tail filled in from the germline J gene. This rearrangement joins TRBV3 to TRBJ2-7; 10 nucleotides align to TRBD2. The ends lost 2 bases at V and 1 base at J; junction bases unmatched: 8. The germline V gene encodes CDR1 SNHLY and CDR2 FYNGKV (reference sequence). The CDR3 has 17 amino acids. The CDR3 sequence: CASSLFSDWGASYEQYF. The sequenced CDR3 bases are TGTGCCAGCAGCTTATTTTCTGACTGGGGGGCGTCCTAT.

This clone turned up a few times. Here the gene names and germline are mouse. The CDR3 end lies 4 residues beyond the end of the read and is filled in from the germline J gene. Different DNA sequences within this sample yield the same CDR3. V and J are TRBV19 and TRBJ1-1; D is unclear. CDR1 is FNHDT and CDR2 is SITEND in the germline V gene (reference sequence). The CDR3 runs 14 residues. With 1 base removed from V and 0 bases from J, the gap between germline ends came to 7 bases. The CDR3 protein is CASSIRQANTEVFF. CDR3 bases read: TGTGCCAGCAGTATAAGACAAGCAAACACA.

This clone was seen a handful of times. The DNA is omitted, as the CDR3 cannot be located on it reliably, and the CDR3 follows TCRdb's listing. Gene names denote mouse genes. This CDR3 is CAPAVTGGIAETLYF. V usage is TRBV23 and J usage is TRBJ2-3; no DNA check was done on the table's D call, TRBD2. Germline V gene data show CDR1 as KGHTA and CDR2 as FQNQQP. The CDR3 is 15 residues long, counting both termini.

The table lists this clone with a few counts. The gene names given are mouse names. CDR3 sequence reads: CASSSGASYEQYF. The sequenced CDR3 bases are TGTGCCAGCAGTTCAGGGGCCTCCTAT. The chain employs TRBV13-1 and TRBJ2-7; perhaps TRBD1 as D (6 bases). Coverage ceases 4 residues before the CDR3 finishes, and the germline J gene fills in the end. This CDR3 spans 13 amino acids. Trimming pared 4 bases from V and 0 bases from J, leaving 8 bases between. Germline values: CDR1 NSHNY, CDR2 SYGAGN.

Details on this clone: Germline and genes: mouse. Sequencing ends 4 residues short of the CDR3 end; the germline J gene provides the rest. The J gene is TRBJ1-2, the V gene TRBV1; 8 positions agree with TRBD1. V shed 1 base and J 4 bases; nucleotides not matched to a gene: 5. Germline-derived CDR1 and CDR2 are NSQYPW and LRSPGD (reference sequence). The CDR3 length is 15 residues. The CDR3 sequence is CTCSAVTGESSDYTF. CDR3 DNA (partial): TGCACCTGCAGTGCAGTGACAGGGGAGAGCTCC.

To note about this clone: Here the gene names and germline are mouse. The CDR3 is cut off 4 residues early in the read; its end comes from the germline J gene. The V and J genes are TRBV13-1 and TRBJ1-1, with D uncertain. Trimming left V 3 bases short and J 4 bases short, with 16 bases between. The CDR3 has 15 residues. Germline V lookup: CDR1 NSHNY, CDR2 SYGAGN. The covered CDR3 bases are TGTGCCAGCAGTGTGGGGAAGAGAGGTTCCACA. It encodes CASSVGKRGST. The whole CDR3 is CASSVGKRGSTEVFF.

Remarks on this clone: The genes are named according to mouse. CDR3 region: CASSDGPGGVYAEQFF. The part of the CDR3 DNA that was read is TGTGCCAGCAGTGATGGTCCTGGGGGGGTCTATGCT. The chain couples TRBV13-1 to TRBJ2-1; 9 positions agree with TRBD2. The DNA ends 4 residues before the CDR3 does, and the rest of the CDR3 is filled in from the germline J gene. The germline gives CDR1 NSHNY, CDR2 SYGAGN. This CDR3 is 16 amino acids long. V lost 0 bases and J lost 3; bases outside the gene matches: 4.

This clone was counted between two and nine times. Germline and genes here are mouse. The read stops 4 residues short of the end of the CDR3; the missing end is completed from the germline J gene. This rearrangement joins TRBV5 to TRBJ2-1; TRBD1 agrees at 7 bases. Trimming took 4 bases from V and 3 from J; bases not matched to a gene: 3. Germline V gives CDR1 LGHNA, CDR2 YNLKQL (reference sequence). This CDR3 has 14 residues. This CDR3 reads CASSPQGLYAEQFF. The covered CDR3 bases are TGTGCCAGCAGCCCACAGGGGCTCTATGCT.

A remark on this clone: The gene names given are mouse names. The CDR3 extends 4 residues past the end of the read, so its final part is completed from the germline J gene. The chain uses TRBV1 and TRBJ2-1, with 10 bases fitting TRBD2. Germline trimming cut 0 bases from V and 3 bases from J; bases unmatched to any gene: 8. This CDR3 has 18 amino acids. CDR1 and CDR2 from the germline V gene are NSQYPW and LRSPGD (reference sequence). Incomplete CDR3 DNA: TGCACCTGCAGTGCAGATCTGAGGACTGGGGGCCTCTATGCT. It is translated as CTCSADLRTGGLYA. The entire CDR3 protein is CTCSADLRTGGLYAEQFF. Together with reference TRBV1 and TRBJ2-1, the CDR3 gives the full variable domain: VTLLEQNPRWRLVPRGQAVNLRCILKNSQYPWMSWYQQDLQKQLQWLFTLRSPGDKEVKSLPGADYLATRVTDTELRLQVANMSQGRTLYCTCSADLRTGGLYAEQFFGPGTRLTVL.

Concerning this clone: Any gene name here is a mouse gene name. The DNA ends 4 residues before the CDR3 does, and the rest of the CDR3 is filled in from the germline J gene. The V call is TRBV5, the J call TRBJ1-1; 7 bases agree with TRBD1. The V gene end was trimmed by 1 base and the J gene end by 0 bases; junction bases not matched to a gene: 2. The CDR3 spans 15 residues. CDR1 and CDR2 (germline): LGHNA, YNLKQL (reference sequence). CDR3 region: CASSQGDSPNTEVFF. The DNA read from the CDR3 is TGTGCCAGCAGCCAAGGGGACAGCCCAAACACA.

As for this clone: Gene and germline names: mouse. CDR3 in amino acids: CASGDAGTGSSAETLYF. CDR3 DNA (partial): TGTGCCAGCGGTGATGCCGGGACTGGGTCTAGTGCAGAA. This rearrangement joins TRBV13-2 to TRBJ2-3; 9 bases line up with TRBD2. Coverage ceases 4 residues before the CDR3 finishes, and the germline J gene fills in the end. With 0 bases clipped from V and 0 bases from J, the junction kept 5 bases outside the gene matches. In germline, CDR1 is NNHNN, CDR2 SYGAGS (reference sequence). The CDR3 covers 17 residues.

About this clone itself: Gene and germline names: mouse. The DNA ends 4 residues before the CDR3 does, and the rest of the CDR3 is filled in from the germline J gene. The V gene is TRBV19, the J gene TRBJ2-7; 9 nucleotides line up with TRBD2. V trimming: 3 bases; J trimming: 0 bases; junction bases outside the gene matches: 4. The CDR3 sequence is 15 residues long. Germline V lookup: CDR1 FNHDT, CDR2 SITEND (reference sequence). The CDR3 here is CASSTWGGSSYEQYF. Partial CDR3 DNA: TGTGCCAGCAGTACCTGGGGGGGAAGCTCCTAT.